Presented here are 10 T cell receptor beta chains from one specimen sequenced in a study of blood T cell repertoires in COVID-19. Profiling relied on immunoSEQ multiplex PCR, and the TCRdb table lists in-frame clones only, not all of them. The repertoire holds just over 350,000 clones, with roughly 87% as singletons. The sample comprised PBMCs or T cells enriched from blood (not recorded which). These receptors originate from a woman in her 30s who had recovered from COVID-19.

The chain links TRBV19 to TRBJ2-7; D perhaps matches TRBD2 (5 bases). Germline assignment: CDR1 LNHDA and CDR2 SQIVND (reference sequence). The CDR3 is 15 amino acids. The ends were cut back, 0 bases at V and 6 bases at J, with 15 bases in the middle. The CDR3 loop is CASSIDRGSVGEQYF. CDR3 coding DNA: TGTGCCAGTAGTATAGATCGGGGTAGCGTGGGCGAGCAGTACTTC.

The chain combines TRBV28 with TRBJ1-1; TRBD1 might be the D (6 bases). Per germline, CDR1 MDHEN and CDR2 SYDVKM. The CDR3 spans 13 residues. V was trimmed by 6 bases and J by 4 bases, leaving 12 bases between them. The CDR3 DNA reads TGTGCCAGCAGGGACAGATTCGTCACTGAAGCTTTCTTT. Translation gives CASRDRFVTEAFF.

The rearrangement uses TRBV4-2 and TRBJ2-3, with D uncertain. Trimming stripped 0 bases from V and 2 bases from J, with 6 bases between. This CDR3 comprises 14 residues. CDR1 is LGHNA, CDR2 YNFKEQ, per germline. The CDR3 DNA reads as TGTGCCAGCAGCCAAGATAAGCTCACAGATACGCAGTATTTT. This translates into CASSQDKLTDTQYF.

The chain uses TRBV6-5 and TRBJ2-7, with TRBD1 matching 7 bases. Losses at the gene ends were 0 bases for V and 5 bases for J; bases not matched to a gene: 1. Germline CDR1 MNHEY, CDR2 SVGAGI. This CDR3 has 13 residues. The CDR3 loop reads CASSYSTGDEQYF. The CDR3, as DNA: TGTGCCAGCAGTTACTCCACAGGGGACGAGCAGTACTTC.

V gene TRBV28 combines with J gene TRBJ1-1; TRBD1 matches 8 bases. The length of the CDR3 is 14 residues. Germline-derived CDR1 and CDR2 are MDHEN and SYDVKM. V lost 6 bases to trimming and J lost 6 bases; unmatched junction nucleotides: 9. The CDR3 here is CASRSGQGISEAFF. DNA for the CDR3: TGTGCCAGCAGGTCCGGACAGGGTATCTCTGAAGCTTTCTTT.

CDR3 coding DNA: TGTGCCAGCAGCGGGCTTGGGGACTTAGCTTTCTTT. Translation gives CASSGLGDLAFF. The chain employs TRBV9 and TRBJ1-1; TRBD1 might be the D (5 bases). Germline lookup yields CDR1 SGDLS and CDR2 YYNGEE. The CDR3 sequence is 12 residues long. Trimming pared 3 bases from V and 10 bases from J, leaving 13 bases between.

The chain has TRBV5-1 and TRBJ2-7, with 7 bases that match TRBD1. The germline gives CDR1 SGHRS, CDR2 YFSETQ. The CDR3 extends over 17 amino acids. V dropped 0 bases and J dropped 0; count of bases not matched to a gene: 9. The CDR3 DNA follows: TGCGCCAGCAGCTTGGGCCCGGGACAGCCGGACTCCTACGAGCAGTACTTC. It encodes CASSLGPGQPDSYEQYF.

This clone has only one observation. The chain employs TRBV18 and TRBJ2-7; TRBD1 agrees at 7 bases. From germline, CDR1 is KGHSH and CDR2 LQKENI. V was pared by 2 bases and J by 6 bases, with 4 bases of the junction left unmatched. CDR3 size: 13 residues. As DNA, the CDR3 is TGTGCCAGCTCACCAGAGGGGGCTCGCGAGCAGTACTTC. Protein sequence: CASSPEGAREQYF.

This clone was found a few times. CDR3 nucleotides: TGCGCCAGCAGCTTGGATCCAGGGGCGGAAGCAACTAATGAAAAACTGTTTTTT. Its protein product is CASSLDPGAEATNEKLFF. The chain uses TRBV5-1 and TRBJ1-4, with a possible D match to TRBD1 (6 bases). Germline CDR1 is SGHRS and CDR2 is YFSETQ. The length of the CDR3 is 18 residues. V gave up 0 bases and J gave up 0 bases, with 15 bases separating them.

This clone was observed once. The CDR3 DNA reads as TGTGCCAGCCTGGACAGGGGGATTTGGGAAAAACTGTTTTTT. As protein: CASLDRGIWEKLFF. V usage is TRBV6-5 and J usage is TRBJ1-4; 10 bases are shared with TRBD1. The length of the CDR3 is 14 residues. The ends lost 8 bases at V and 8 bases at J; junction bases unmatched: 8. Looked up from germline, CDR1 is MNHEY and CDR2 is SVGAGI.